The following is a T cell receptor beta chain sequence with its context. Antigen specificity is unknown. These data belong to a study of cytomegalovirus exposure and HLA in healthy donors. Study-level results: Later analysis identified a missense DCLRE1C variant that was linked to TCR beta V- and J-gene trimming.

The PCR was carried out with 60 Vbeta primers and 13 Jbeta primers. The protocol was immunoSEQ multiplex PCR, while the TCRdb copy is restricted to in-frame clones and leaves out a portion. The sample carries 150,000 or so clones, around four fifths recorded once. V was trimmed by 7 bases and J by 7 bases, leaving 10 bases between them. The CDR3 covers 11 residues. Germline V lookup: CDR1 MNHEY, CDR2 SVGAGI. Material for sequencing was PBMCs. This TCR was recovered from a man aged 18 to 30 in good health and CMV-seropositive. V is TRBV6-5 and J is TRBJ2-5; TRBD2 might be the D (6 bases). The CDR3 DNA sequence: TGTGCCAGCACCCGGAGGGGGACCCAGTACTTC. Translated: CASTRRGTQYF.